This T cell receptor beta chain was captured by sequencing in a study of molecular identifiers for immune sequencing clone quantification. Overall study context: Five aliquots were made in replicates from the RNA of about 20,000 or 100,000 naive CD8 cells, and four were sequenced.

One entry per CDR3 protein results from TCRdb running MiXCR on the PCR reads. The table includes 85,000 to 95,000 distinct CDR3 sequences, about 20% detected once. V lost 8 bases to trimming and J lost 0 bases, with 5 bases between them. The CDR3 spans 13 residues. The sample taken for sequencing was naive CD8+ T cells from blood, with Jurkat cell RNA spiked in. Regarding subset: FACS-sorted CD8+CD4-CCR7+CD45RA+ naive T cells. The genes are TRBV12-3 or TRBV12-4 and TRBJ2-6; D not certain. This receptor was identified in a human donor in good health. Some libraries in this study had Jurkat cell RNA spiked in. The CDR3 loop reads CASGLSGANVLTF. In DNA, the CDR3 is TGTGCCAGCGGTCTCTCTGGGGCCAACGTCCTGACTTTC.